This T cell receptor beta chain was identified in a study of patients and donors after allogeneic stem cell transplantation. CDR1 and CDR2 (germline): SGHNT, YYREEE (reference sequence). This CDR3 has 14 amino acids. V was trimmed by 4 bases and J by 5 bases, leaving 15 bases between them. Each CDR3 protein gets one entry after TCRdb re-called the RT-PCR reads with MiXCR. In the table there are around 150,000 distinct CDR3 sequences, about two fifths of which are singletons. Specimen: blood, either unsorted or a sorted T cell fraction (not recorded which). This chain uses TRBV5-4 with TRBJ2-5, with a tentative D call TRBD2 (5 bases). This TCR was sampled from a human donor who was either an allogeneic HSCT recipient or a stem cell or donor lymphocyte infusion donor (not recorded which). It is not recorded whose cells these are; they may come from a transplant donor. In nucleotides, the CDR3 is TGTGCCAGCAGCGTTCGGACTGAAGATGAGACCCAGTACTTC. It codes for CASSVRTEDETQYF.